This entry lists 2 T cell receptor beta chains sequenced from one sample in a study of T-cell reconstitution after alpha-beta-depleted transplantation in children. This sample's TCRbeta library carried unique molecular identifier barcodes. TCRdb used MiXCR to reprocess the PCR reads, holding one entry per CDR3 protein. The sample has about 91,000 distinct CDR3 sequences, roughly 8% seen once. The input for sequencing was PBMCs from the stem cell graft donor, taken from the stem cell graft. The receptors here all came from a human donor who donated a stem cell graft to a child with congenital amegakaryocytic thrombocytopenia.

This clonotype was counted ten times or more. This chain's CDR3 is CSVGGAAEQFF. For the CDR3, the DNA is TGCAGCGTTGGGGGGGCAGCTGAGCAGTTCTTC. The rearrangement uses TRBV29-1 and TRBJ2-1; D may match TRBD1 or TRBD2 (6 bases each). Between the trimmed V and J ends, which lost 4 bases and 9 bases, there was a span of 10 bases. The germline CDR1 and CDR2 sequences are SQVTM and ANQGSEA. This CDR3 is built from 11 residues.

This clonotype has at least ten counts. The chain is built from TRBV3-1 and TRBJ1-1; a weak D match, TRBD1 (5 bases). Trimming pared 1 base from V and 11 bases from J, leaving 29 bases between. The CDR3 contains 18 residues. The V gene's germline CDR1 is LGHDT and CDR2 YNNKEL (reference sequence). The CDR3 is CASSQVFRPGLTSPSAFF. In DNA form, the CDR3 reads TGTGCCAGCAGCCAAGTTTTTCGGCCAGGGTTGACATCCCCCAGCGCTTTCTTT.